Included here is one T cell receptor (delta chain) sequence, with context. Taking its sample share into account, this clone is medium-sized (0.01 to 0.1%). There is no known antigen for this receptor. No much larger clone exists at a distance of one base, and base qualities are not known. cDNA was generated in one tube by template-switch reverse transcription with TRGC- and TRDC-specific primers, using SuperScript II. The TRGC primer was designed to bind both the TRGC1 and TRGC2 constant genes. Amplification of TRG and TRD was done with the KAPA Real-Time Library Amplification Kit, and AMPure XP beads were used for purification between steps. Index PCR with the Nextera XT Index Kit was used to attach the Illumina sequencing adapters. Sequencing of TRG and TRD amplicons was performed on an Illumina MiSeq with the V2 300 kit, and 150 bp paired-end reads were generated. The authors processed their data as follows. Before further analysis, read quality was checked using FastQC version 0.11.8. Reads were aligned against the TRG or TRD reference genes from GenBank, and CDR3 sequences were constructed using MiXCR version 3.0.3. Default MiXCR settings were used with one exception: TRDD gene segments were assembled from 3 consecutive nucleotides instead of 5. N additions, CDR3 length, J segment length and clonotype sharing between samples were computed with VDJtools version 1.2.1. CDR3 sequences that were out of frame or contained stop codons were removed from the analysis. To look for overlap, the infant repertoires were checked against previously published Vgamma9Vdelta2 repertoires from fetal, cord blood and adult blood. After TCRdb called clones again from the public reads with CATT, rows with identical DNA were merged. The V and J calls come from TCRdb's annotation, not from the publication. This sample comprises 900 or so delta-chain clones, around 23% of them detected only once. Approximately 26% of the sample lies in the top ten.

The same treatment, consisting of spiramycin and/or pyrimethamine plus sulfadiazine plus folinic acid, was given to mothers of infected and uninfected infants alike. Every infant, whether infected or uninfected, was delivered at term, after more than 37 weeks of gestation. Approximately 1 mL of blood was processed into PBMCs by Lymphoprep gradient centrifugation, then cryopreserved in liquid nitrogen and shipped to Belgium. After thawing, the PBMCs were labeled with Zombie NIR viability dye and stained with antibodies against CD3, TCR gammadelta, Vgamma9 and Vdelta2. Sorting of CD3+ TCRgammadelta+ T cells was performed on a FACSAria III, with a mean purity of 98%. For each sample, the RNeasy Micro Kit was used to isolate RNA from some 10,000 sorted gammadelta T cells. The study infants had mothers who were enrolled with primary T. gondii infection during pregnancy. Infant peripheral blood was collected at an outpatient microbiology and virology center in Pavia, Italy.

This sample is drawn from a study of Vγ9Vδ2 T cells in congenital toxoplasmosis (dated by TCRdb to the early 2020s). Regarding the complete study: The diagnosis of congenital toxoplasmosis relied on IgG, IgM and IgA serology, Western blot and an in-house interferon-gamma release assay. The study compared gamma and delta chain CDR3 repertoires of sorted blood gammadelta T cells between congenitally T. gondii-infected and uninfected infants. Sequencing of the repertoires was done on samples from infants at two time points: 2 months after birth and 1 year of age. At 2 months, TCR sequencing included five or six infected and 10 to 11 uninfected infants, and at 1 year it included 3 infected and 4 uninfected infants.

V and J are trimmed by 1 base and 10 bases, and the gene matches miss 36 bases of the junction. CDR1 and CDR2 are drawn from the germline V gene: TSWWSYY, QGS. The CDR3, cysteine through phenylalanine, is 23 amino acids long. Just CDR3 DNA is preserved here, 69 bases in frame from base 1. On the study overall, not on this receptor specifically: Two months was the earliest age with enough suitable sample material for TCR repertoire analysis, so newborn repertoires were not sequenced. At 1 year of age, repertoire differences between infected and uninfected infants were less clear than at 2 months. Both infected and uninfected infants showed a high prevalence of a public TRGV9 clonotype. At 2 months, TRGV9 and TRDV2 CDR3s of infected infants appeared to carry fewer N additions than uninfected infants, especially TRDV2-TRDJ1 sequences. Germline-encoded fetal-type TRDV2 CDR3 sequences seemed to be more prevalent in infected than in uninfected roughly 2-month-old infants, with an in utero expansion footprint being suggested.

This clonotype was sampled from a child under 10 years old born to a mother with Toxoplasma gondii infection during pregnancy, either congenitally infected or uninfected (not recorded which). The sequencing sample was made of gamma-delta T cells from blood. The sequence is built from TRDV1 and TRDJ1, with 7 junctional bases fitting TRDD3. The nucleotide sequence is TGTGCTCTTGGGGAACCACAAGGGCATCCTTCGACTGGGGACCGTGCCCCTTTGCCCAGACTCATCTTT. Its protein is CALGEPQGHPSTGDRAPLPRLIF.